These 24 T cell receptor beta chains were all obtained from the same sample, sequenced in a study of shared T cell receptors in the human thymus. Some clones are missing from TCRdb's copy, which holds only in-frame ones; the method was immunoSEQ multiplex PCR. The sample includes under 850,000 clones, around 87% of them seen just once. These same records also appear under a second study, on human thymus T cells.

Sequencing input: thymocytes. The source is a boy less than two years old with a congenital heart defect.

V usage is TRBV11-3 and J usage is TRBJ2-7; D perhaps matches TRBD1 (7 bases). Germline V gene lookup returns CDR1 SGHNT and CDR2 YENEEA. Trimming cost V 3 bases and J 3 bases, with 15 bases left between them. The CDR3 spans 15 residues. CDR3 amino acids: CASSLSPGGFYEQYF. The CDR3 nucleotides are TGTGCCAGCAGCTTGTCCCCAGGGGGGTTCTACGAGCAGTACTTC.

J is TRBJ2-5 and V is TRBV6-5, with TRBD1 matching over 7 bases. The DNA matches TRBJ2-7 better at its end, which makes the J call doubtful. Germline V gene lookup returns CDR1 MNHEY and CDR2 SVGAGI. CDR3 length: 12 residues. CDR3 coding DNA: TGTGCCAGCGGGGACAGCTCCTACGAGCAGTACTTC. Translation: CASGDSSYEQYF.

The chain links TRBV5-1 to TRBJ2-2, with 7 bases identical to TRBD1. J gave up 6 bases and V 0 bases, and 5 bases lay outside the gene matches. The CDR3 is made up of 15 amino acids. CDR1 is SGHRS and CDR2 is YFSETQ in the germline V gene. CDR3 loop: CASSLVQGMAGELFF. CDR3 coding DNA: TGCGCCAGCAGCTTGGTACAGGGGATGGCCGGGGAGCTGTTTTTT.

This chain connects TRBV6-5 to TRBJ1-5; the match to TRBD1 covers 9 bases. Per germline, CDR1 MNHEY and CDR2 SVGAGI. The CDR3 runs to 15 residues. After removal of 2 bases from V and 5 bases from J, the junction contained 4 bases not matched to a gene. In DNA, the CDR3 is TGTGCCAGCAGTTACCGGGACAGGGAGCATCAGCCCCAGCATTTT. It yields the protein CASSYRDREHQPQHF.

The rearrangement uses TRBV9 and TRBJ2-2; D may be TRBD2 (5 bases). CDR1 SGDLS and CDR2 YYNGEE come from the germline V gene. Between the trimmed V and J ends, which lost 4 bases and 5 bases, there was a span of 9 bases. The CDR3 sequence is 13 residues long. The CDR3 here is CASSFGETGELFF. The CDR3 coding sequence is TGTGCCAGCAGCTTCGGGGAAACCGGGGAGCTGTTTTTT. The full variable domain, rest sourced from reference TRBV9 and TRBJ2-2, is DSGVTQTPKHLITATGQRVTLRCSPRSGDLSVYWYQQSLDQGLQFLIQYYNGEERAKGNILERFSAQQFPDLHSELNLSSLELGDSALYFCASSFGETGELFFGEGSRLTVL.

The chain links TRBV29-1 to TRBJ2-1; 9 bases are shared with TRBD1. The CDR3 totals 14 residues. After removal of 6 bases from V and 8 bases from J, the junction contained 11 bases not matched to a gene. Germline CDR1 reads SQVTM; CDR2 reads ANQGSEA. In DNA form, the CDR3 reads TGCAGCGTCGCAAGCGGACAGGGGAGGTATGAGCAGTTCTTC. Translating gives CSVASGQGRYEQFF.

This chain uses TRBV5-4 with TRBJ2-1; D possibly corresponds to TRBD2 (5 bases). The CDR3 loop spans 15 amino acids. V was clipped by 2 bases and J by 4 bases, with 13 bases between them. Germline CDR1 SGHNT, CDR2 YYREEE (reference sequence). CDR3 DNA sequence: TGTGCCAGCAGCTTTGGTGCGGGCTTTTACAATGAGCAGTTCTTC. Its translation is CASSFGAGFYNEQFF.

V and J are TRBV7-2 and TRBJ2-7; unclear D gene. The CDR3 totals 16 residues. The germline V gene encodes CDR1 SGHTA and CDR2 FQGNSA. The V end lost 2 bases, the J end lost 2 bases, and 16 bases lay between the germline ends. CDR3 region: CASSLKQPGHPYEQYF. The CDR3 nucleotides are TGTGCCAGCAGCTTAAAACAACCTGGCCATCCCTACGAGCAGTACTTC.

The chain joins TRBV12-5 to TRBJ1-1, with a weak D call TRBD1 (5 bases). Deletions cut 0 bases from V and 4 bases from J, with 18 bases between. The CDR3 is 17 amino acids. The germline CDR1 and CDR2 sequences are LGHNT and FRNRAP. The CDR3 here is CASGLVRESWRGTEAFF. Written as DNA, the CDR3 is TGTGCTAGTGGTTTGGTACGTGAATCCTGGAGGGGCACTGAAGCTTTCTTT.

The V gene is TRBV1, the J gene TRBJ2-7; TRBD1, the table's D call, lacks a check against the DNA. TRBV1 is shown as a pseudogene. This CDR3 contains 16 residues. This CDR3 reads CTSSQGWGHSSYEQYF. The CDR3 nucleotides are TGCACCAGCAGCCAAGGGTGGGGCCATAGCTCCTACGAGCAGTACTTC.

The genes are TRBV25-1 and TRBJ1-1; tentative D call: TRBD1 (6 bases). The V end lost 1 base, the J end lost 2 bases, and 17 bases lay between the germline ends. CDR1 and CDR2 from the germline V gene are MGHDK and SYGVNS. The CDR3 is 17 amino acids. The CDR3 spells CASSESGPTGSNTEAFF. The CDR3 DNA is TGTGCCAGCAGTGAATCTGGACCGACAGGTTCTAACACTGAAGCTTTCTTT.

The chain carries TRBV27 and TRBJ2-2, with a possible D match to TRBD1 (6 bases). V was shortened by 4 bases and J by 6 bases, with 15 bases between the two germline ends. The germline V gene encodes CDR1 MNHEY and CDR2 SMNVEV (reference sequence). The CDR3 totals 15 residues. The CDR3 region is CASSSLQGLAGELFF. In nucleotides, the CDR3 is TGTGCCAGCAGTTCACTACAGGGTTTAGCCGGGGAGCTGTTTTTT.

This clone was observed a handful of times. This chain links TRBV5-6 with TRBJ2-2; the D is unclear. The CDR3 contains 12 residues. V was cut by 3 bases and J by 5 bases, with 5 bases left in between. Per the germline V gene, CDR1 is SGHDT and CDR2 is YYEEEE. The CDR3 DNA reads as TGTGCCAGCAGCTCCGCGACCGGGGAGCTGTTTTTT. This encodes CASSSATGELFF.

The chain uses TRBV27 and TRBJ2-7, with 7 positions matching TRBD2. Germline V gene data show CDR1 as MNHEY and CDR2 as SMNVEV (reference sequence). The CDR3 has 14 amino acids. V gave up 8 bases and J gave up 0 bases; unmatched junction bases: 7. The CDR3 DNA reads as TGTGCCAGCCGTGGCGGGAGCCCCTCCTACGAGCAGTACTTC. It specifies CASRGGSPSYEQYF.

This clone was recorded a few times. The chain links TRBV6-6 to TRBJ1-2; D uncertain. V dropped 10 bases and J dropped 2 bases, with 17 bases sitting between them. This CDR3 region has 14 residues. Looked up from germline, CDR1 is MNHNY and CDR2 is SVGAGI (reference sequence). The CDR3 DNA reads TGTGCCACCACAACCAGAGGAGGGAACTATGGCTACACCTTC. As protein: CATTTRGGNYGYTF.

The DNA for the CDR3 is TGTGCCAGCAGCCTAGGGACTAGCGGGAACGAGCAGTACTTC. It yields the protein CASSLGTSGNEQYF. The chain has TRBV7-9 and TRBJ2-7; 13 bases are a match to TRBD2. Germline V lookup: CDR1 SEHNR, CDR2 FQNEAQ (reference sequence). This CDR3 comprises 14 residues. V dropped 5 bases and J dropped 5; count of bases not matched to a gene: 3.

This chain uses TRBV4-1 with TRBJ2-2, with TRBD2 identical over 12 bases. The CDR3 length is 16 residues. With V trimmed by 3 bases and J by 6 bases, 5 bases remained unmatched. Per germline, CDR1 MGHRA and CDR2 YSYEKL. The CDR3 protein is CASSHRLAGVSGELFF. Here the CDR3 DNA reads TGCGCCAGCAGCCACCGACTAGCGGGAGTTTCCGGGGAGCTGTTTTTT.

The rearrangement links TRBV2 to TRBJ2-1; TRBD2 matches at 7 bases. CDR1 SNHLY and CDR2 FYNNEI come from the germline V gene. Germline trimming cut 1 base from V and 10 bases from J; bases unmatched to any gene: 7. The CDR3 runs 14 residues. CDR3 nucleotides: TGTGCCAGCAGTGAAGGGGAGGGCCCGGGGGAGCAGTTCTTC. As protein: CASSEGEGPGEQFF.

V gene TRBV4-1 combines with J gene TRBJ2-2; 9 nucleotides agree with TRBD1. Germline CDR1 and CDR2: MGHRA and YSYEKL. Unmatched junction bases numbered 10, after V lost 4 bases and J lost 4 bases. CDR3 length equals 17 residues. The CDR3 DNA reads as TGCGCCAGCAGCCGTATAAGACAGGGGGTAATCACCGGGGAGCTGTTTTTT. It yields the protein CASSRIRQGVITGELFF.

The chain employs TRBV28 and TRBJ2-5, with TRBD1 matching 7 bases. J was trimmed by 2 bases and V by 8 bases; bases with no gene match: 5. The CDR3 consists of 13 residues. In germline, CDR1 is MDHEN, CDR2 SYDVKM. The CDR3 sequence is CASRPGQQETQYF. As DNA, the CDR3 is TGTGCCAGCCGACCGGGACAGCAAGAGACCCAGTACTTC.

This chain connects TRBV6-5 to TRBJ1-2; 8 nucleotides align to TRBD1. The CDR3 contains 15 residues. Germline values: CDR1 MNHEY, CDR2 SVGAGI. J was trimmed by 4 bases and V by 5 bases; bases with no gene match: 9. CDR3 nucleotide sequence: TGTGCCAGCAGTCAGCAGACAGGGGTGGGCTATGGCTACACCTTC. Translated: CASSQQTGVGYGYTF.

The chain joins TRBV4-3 to TRBJ2-7; 8 bases agree with TRBD1. Germline trimming cut 0 bases from V and 0 bases from J; bases unmatched to any gene: 7. This CDR3 has 17 amino acids. In germline, CDR1 is LGHNA, CDR2 YSLEER. In DNA, the CDR3 is TGCGCCAGCAGCCAAGAGAGGCGACAGGGGACCTCCTACGAGCAGTACTTC. Translating it yields CASSQERRQGTSYEQYF.

This sequence joins TRBV9 and TRBJ2-3; 9 bases map to TRBD1. CDR3 size: 16 residues. Per the germline V gene, CDR1 is SGDLS and CDR2 is YYNGEE. J gave up 3 bases and V 2 bases, and 7 bases lay outside the gene matches. DNA of the CDR3: TGTGCCAGCAGCGTCGGAACAGGGGGCAGGACAGATACGCAGTATTTT. Its protein is CASSVGTGGRTDTQYF.

Details on this clone: The same CDR3 is also encoded by other DNA sequences in this sample. The chain has TRBV5-1 and TRBJ2-5; 14 nucleotides agree with TRBD2. The V gene end was trimmed by 4 bases and the J gene end by 5 bases; junction bases not matched to a gene: 4. CDR3 length equals 15 residues. Germline-derived CDR1 and CDR2 are SGHRS and YFSETQ. The CDR3 reads CASSQGLAGVETQYF. For the CDR3, the DNA is TGCGCCAGCAGCCAGGGACTAGCGGGAGTTGAGACCCAGTACTTC.